This T cell receptor (beta chain) stems from a study of T cells in Graves' hyperthyroidism and ophthalmopathy. V was cut by 3 bases and J by 7 bases, with 6 bases left in between. The CDR3 consists of 11 residues. Germline lookup yields CDR1 SGHAT and CDR2 FQNNGV. The study left out patients who had uncontrolled infection, other autoimmune disease, pregnancy or lactation. On the basis of clinical symptoms, serum thyroxine and TRAb, thyroid ultrasound and orbital computed tomography, diagnoses were made. With regard to this clonotype: The antigen is not known.

Study-level points and caveats: With a median lead of roughly 6.8 months before onset, the model predicted ophthalmopathy.

The CDR3 regions of TCR beta were amplified from RNA transcripts. The TCR CDR3 was amplified in a first-round RT-PCR using the HTBI primer set. Each CDR3 protein is one row after TCRdb ran MiXCR on the multiplex PCR reads. The sample shows around 690,000 distinct CDR3 sequences, 17% of them seen only once. The clonotype was recovered from a man aged 50-59 years with Graves' hyperthyroidism. Sequenced input: blood. V is TRBV11-2 and J is TRBJ1-1; D is unresolved. The CDR3 reads CASSFFNEAFF. The CDR3 bases are TGTGCCAGCAGCTTTTTTAATGAAGCTTTCTTT.